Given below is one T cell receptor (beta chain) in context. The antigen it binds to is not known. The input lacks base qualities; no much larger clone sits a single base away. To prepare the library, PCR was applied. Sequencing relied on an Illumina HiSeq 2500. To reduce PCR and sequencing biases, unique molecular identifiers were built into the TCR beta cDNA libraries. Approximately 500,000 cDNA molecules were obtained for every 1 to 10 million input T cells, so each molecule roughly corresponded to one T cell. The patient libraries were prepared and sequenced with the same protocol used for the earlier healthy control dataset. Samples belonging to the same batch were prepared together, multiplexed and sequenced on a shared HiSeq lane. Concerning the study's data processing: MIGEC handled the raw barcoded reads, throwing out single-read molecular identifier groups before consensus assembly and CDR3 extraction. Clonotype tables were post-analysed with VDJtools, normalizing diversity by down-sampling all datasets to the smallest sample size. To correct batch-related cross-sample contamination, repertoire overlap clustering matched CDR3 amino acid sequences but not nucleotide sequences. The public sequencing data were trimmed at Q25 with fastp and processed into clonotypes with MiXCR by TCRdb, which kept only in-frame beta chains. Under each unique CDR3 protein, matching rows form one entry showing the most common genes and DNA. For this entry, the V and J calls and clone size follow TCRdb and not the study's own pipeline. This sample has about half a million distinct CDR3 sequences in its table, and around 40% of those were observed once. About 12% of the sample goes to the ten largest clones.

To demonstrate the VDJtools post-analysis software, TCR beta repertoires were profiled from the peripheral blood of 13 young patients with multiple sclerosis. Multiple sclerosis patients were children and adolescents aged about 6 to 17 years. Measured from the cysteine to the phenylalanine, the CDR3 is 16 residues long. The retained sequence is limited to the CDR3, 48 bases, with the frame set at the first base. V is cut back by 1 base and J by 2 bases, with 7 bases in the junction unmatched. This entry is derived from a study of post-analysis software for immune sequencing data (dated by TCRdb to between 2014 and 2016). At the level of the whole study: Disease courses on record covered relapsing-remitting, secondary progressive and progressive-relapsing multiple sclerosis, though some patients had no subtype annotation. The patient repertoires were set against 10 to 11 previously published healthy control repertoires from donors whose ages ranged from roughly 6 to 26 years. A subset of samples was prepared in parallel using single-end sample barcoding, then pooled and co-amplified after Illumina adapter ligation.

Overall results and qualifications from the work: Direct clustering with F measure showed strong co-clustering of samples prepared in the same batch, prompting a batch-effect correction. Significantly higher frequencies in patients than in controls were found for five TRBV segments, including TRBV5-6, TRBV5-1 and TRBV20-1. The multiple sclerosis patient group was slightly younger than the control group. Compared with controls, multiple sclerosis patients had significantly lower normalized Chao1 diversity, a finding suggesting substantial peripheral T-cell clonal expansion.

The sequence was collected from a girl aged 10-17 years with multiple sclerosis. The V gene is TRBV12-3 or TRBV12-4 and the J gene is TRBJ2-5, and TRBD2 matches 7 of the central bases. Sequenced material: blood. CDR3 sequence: CASSLVGGGEQETQYF. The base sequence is TGTGCCAGCAGTTTAGTTGGGGGAGGGGAGCAAGAGACCCAGTACTTC.